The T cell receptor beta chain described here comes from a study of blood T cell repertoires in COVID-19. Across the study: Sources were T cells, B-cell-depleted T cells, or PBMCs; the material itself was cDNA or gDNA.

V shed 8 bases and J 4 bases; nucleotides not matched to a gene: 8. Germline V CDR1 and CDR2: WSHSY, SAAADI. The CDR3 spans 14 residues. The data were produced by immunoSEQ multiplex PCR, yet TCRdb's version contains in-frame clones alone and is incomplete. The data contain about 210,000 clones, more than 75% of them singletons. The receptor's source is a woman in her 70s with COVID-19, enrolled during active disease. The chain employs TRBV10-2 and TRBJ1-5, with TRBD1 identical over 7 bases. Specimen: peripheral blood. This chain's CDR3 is CASGRDRPNQPQHF. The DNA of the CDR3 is TGCGCCAGCGGAAGGGACAGACCAAATCAGCCCCAGCATTTT.